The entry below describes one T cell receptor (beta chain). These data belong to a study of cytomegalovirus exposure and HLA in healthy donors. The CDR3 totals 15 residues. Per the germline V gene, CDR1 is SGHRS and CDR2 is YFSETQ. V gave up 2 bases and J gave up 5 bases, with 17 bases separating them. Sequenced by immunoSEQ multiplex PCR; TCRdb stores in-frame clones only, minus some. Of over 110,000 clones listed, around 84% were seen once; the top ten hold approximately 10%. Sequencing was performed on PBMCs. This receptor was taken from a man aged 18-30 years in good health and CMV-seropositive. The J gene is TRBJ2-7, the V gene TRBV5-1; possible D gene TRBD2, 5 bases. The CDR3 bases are TGCGCCAGCAGCTTTGATCCGGGGATCAACGACGAGCAGTACTTC. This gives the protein CASSFDPGINDEQYF. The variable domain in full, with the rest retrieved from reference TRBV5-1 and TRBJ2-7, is KAGVTQTPRYLIKTRGQQVTLSCSPISGHRSVSWYQQTPGQGLQFLFEYFSETQRNKGNFPGRFSGRQFSNSRSEMNVSTLELGDSALYLCASSFDPGINDEQYFGPGTRLTVT.